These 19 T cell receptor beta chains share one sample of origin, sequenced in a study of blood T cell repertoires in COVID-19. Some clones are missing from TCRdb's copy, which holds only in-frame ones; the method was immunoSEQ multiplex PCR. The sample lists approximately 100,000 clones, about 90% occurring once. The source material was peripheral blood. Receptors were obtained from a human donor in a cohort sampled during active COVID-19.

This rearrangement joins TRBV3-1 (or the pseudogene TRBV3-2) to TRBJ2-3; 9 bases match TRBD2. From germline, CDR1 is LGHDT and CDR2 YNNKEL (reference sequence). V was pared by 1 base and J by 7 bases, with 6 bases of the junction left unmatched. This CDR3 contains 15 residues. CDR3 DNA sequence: TGTGCCAGCAGCCAAGTCAGCGGGGGGACTTATACGCAGTATTTT. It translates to CASSQVSGGTYTQYF.

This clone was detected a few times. The CDR3: CASSAEAESSYNSPLHF. The CDR3 DNA sequence: TGTGCCAGCAGCGCTGAAGCGGAAAGCTCCTATAATTCACCCCTCCACTTT. This chain connects TRBV5-4 to TRBJ1-6, with D uncertain. The CDR3 totals 17 residues. Trimming pared 4 bases from V and 0 bases from J, leaving 14 bases between. CDR1 and CDR2 (germline): SGHNT, YYREEE (reference sequence).

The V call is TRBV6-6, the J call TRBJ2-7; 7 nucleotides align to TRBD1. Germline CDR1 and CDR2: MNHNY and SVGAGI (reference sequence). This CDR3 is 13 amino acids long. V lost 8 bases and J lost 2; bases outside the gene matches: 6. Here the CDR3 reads CASGAGGTYEQYF. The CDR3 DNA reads TGTGCCAGCGGGGCAGGGGGAACCTACGAGCAGTACTTC.

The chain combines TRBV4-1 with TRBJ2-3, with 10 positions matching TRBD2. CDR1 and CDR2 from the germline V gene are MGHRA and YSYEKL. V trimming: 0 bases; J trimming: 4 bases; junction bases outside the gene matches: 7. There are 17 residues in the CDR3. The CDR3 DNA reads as TGCGCCAGCAGCCAAGATGCTAGCGGGGGTCGGGCAGATACGCAGTATTTT. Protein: CASSQDASGGRADTQYF.

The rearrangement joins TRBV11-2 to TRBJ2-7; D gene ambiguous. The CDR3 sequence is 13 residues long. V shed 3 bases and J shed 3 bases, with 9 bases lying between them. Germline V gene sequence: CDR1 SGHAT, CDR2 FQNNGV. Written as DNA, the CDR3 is TGTGCCAGCAGCTTGGGCAGGTTCTACGAGCAGTACTTC. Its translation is CASSLGRFYEQYF. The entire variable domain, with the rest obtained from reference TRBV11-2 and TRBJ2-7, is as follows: EAGVAQSPRYKIIEKRQSVAFWCNPISGHATLYWYQQILGQGPKLLIQFQNNGVVDDSQLPKDRFSAERLKGVDSTLKIQPAKLEDSAVYLCASSLGRFYEQYFGPGTRLTVT.

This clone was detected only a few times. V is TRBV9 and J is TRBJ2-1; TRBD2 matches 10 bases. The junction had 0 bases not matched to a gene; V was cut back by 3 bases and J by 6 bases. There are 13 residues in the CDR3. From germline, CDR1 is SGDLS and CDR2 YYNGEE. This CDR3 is CASSGTSGNEQFF. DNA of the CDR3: TGTGCCAGCAGCGGGACTAGCGGCAATGAGCAGTTCTTC.

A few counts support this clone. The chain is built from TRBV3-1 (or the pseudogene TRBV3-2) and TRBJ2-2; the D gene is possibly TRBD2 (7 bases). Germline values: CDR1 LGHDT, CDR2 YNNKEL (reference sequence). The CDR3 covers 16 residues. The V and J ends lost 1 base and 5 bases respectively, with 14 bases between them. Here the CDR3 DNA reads TGTGCCAGCAGCCAAGTGGGGACTACAGGGACCGGGGAGCTGTTTTTT. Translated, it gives CASSQVGTTGTGELFF.

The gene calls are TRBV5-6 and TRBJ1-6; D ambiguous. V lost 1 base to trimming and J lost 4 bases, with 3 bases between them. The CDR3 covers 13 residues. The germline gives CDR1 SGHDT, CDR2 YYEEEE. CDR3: CASSLTYNSPLHF. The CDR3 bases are TGTGCCAGCAGCTTGACTTATAATTCACCCCTCCACTTT.

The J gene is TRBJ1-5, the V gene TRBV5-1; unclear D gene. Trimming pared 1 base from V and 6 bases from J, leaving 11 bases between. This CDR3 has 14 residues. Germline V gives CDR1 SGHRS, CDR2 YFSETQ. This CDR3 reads CASSLSGVGQPQHF. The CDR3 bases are TGCGCCAGCAGCTTGAGCGGGGTCGGTCAGCCCCAGCATTTT.

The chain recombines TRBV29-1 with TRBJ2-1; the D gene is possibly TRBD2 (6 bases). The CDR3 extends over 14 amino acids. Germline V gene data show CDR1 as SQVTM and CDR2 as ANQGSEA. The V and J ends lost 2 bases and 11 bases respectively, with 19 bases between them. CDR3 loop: CSVENRDSVRKQFF. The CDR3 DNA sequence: TGCAGCGTTGAAAACCGGGACTCAGTTAGAAAGCAGTTCTTC.

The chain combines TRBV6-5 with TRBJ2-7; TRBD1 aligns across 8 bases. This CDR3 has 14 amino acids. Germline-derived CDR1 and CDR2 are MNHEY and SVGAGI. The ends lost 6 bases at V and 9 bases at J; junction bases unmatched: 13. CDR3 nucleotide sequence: TGTGCCAGCAGCCGGGGACAGGAAGGCGCGCGGCAGTACTTC. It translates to CASSRGQEGARQYF.

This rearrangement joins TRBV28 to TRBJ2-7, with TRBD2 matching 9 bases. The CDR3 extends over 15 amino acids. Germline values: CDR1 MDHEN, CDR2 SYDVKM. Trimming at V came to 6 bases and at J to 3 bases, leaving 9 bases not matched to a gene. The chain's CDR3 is CASRPPPLAGYEQYF. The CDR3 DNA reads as TGTGCCAGCAGACCACCCCCACTAGCGGGCTACGAGCAGTACTTC.

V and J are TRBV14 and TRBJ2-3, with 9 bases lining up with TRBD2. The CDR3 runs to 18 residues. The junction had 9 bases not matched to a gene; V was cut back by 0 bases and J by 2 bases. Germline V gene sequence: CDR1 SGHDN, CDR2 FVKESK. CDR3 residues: CASSQDLGASGNTDTQYF. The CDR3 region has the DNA TGTGCCAGCAGCCAAGATTTGGGGGCTAGCGGGAACACAGATACGCAGTATTTT.

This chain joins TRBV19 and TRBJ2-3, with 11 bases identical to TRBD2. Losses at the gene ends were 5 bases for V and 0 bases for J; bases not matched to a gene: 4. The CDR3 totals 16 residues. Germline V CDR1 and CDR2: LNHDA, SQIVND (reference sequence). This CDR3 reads CASSVGLADSTDTQYF. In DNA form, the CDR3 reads TGTGCCAGTAGTGTGGGACTAGCGGATAGCACAGATACGCAGTATTTT.

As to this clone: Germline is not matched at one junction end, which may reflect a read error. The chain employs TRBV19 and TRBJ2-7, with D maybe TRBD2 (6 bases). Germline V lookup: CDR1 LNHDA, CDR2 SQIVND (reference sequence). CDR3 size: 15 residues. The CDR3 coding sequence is TGTGCCAGTAGCCGGGGACTGCAGCCCTCCTACGAACAGTACTTC. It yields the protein CASSRGLQPSYEQYF.

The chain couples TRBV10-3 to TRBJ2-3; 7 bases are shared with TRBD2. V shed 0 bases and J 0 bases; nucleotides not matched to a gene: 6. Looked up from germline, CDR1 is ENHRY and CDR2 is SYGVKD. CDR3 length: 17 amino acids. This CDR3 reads CAISESSWEGSTDTQYF. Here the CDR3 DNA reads TGTGCCATCAGTGAGTCGTCATGGGAGGGAAGCACAGATACGCAGTATTTT.

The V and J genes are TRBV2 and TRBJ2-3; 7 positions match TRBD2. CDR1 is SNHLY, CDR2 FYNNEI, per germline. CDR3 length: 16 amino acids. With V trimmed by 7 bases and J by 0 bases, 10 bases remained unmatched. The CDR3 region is CASKGAGYASTDTQYF. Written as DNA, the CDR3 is TGTGCCAGCAAGGGAGCGGGATATGCTAGCACAGATACGCAGTATTTT.

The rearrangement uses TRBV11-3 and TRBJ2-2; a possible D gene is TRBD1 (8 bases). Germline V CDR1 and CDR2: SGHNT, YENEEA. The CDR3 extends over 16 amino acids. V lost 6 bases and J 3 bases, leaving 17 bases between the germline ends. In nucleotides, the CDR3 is TGTGCCAGCAGTTTTAAAACAGGGGGGGACACCGGGGAGCTGTTTTTT. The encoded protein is CASSFKTGGDTGELFF.

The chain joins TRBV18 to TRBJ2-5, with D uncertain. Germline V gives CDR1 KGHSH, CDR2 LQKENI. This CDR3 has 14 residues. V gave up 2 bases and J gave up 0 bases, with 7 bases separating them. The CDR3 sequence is CASSPWSYQETQYF. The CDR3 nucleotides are TGTGCCAGCTCACCATGGAGTTACCAAGAGACCCAGTACTTC.